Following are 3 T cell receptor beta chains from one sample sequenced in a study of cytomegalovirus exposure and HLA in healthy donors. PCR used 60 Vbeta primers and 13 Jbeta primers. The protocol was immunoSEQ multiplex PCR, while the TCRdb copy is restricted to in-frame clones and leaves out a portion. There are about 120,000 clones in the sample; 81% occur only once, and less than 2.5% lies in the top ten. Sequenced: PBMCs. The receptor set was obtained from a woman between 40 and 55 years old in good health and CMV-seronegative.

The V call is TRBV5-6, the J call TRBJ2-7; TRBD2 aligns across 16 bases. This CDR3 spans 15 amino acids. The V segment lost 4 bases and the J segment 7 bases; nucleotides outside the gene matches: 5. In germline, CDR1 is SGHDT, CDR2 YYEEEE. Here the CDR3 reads CASSAGLAGGWEQYF. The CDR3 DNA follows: TGTGCCAGCAGCGCGGGACTAGCGGGAGGGTGGGAGCAGTACTTC.

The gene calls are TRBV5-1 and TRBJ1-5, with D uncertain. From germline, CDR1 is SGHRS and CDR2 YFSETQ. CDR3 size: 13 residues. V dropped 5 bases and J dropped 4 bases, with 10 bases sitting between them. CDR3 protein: CASSWAGNQPQHF. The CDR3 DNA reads TGCGCCAGCAGTTGGGCAGGTAATCAGCCCCAGCATTTT.

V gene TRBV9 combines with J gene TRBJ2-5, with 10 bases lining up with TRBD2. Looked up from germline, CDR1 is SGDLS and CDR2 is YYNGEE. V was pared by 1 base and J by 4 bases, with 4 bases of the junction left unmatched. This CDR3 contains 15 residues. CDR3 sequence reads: CASSVSGRGAETQYF. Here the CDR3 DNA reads TGTGCCAGCAGCGTAAGCGGGAGGGGGGCAGAGACCCAGTACTTC.